These T cell receptor beta chains were read from a single sample in a study of memory CD8 T cells in hepatitis C reinfection. Produced via immunoSEQ multiplex PCR; TCRdb's table is partial and in-frame only. The table has 350 to 450 clones, roughly 70% seen once; the top ten hold 15% to 19%. Sequenced sample: HCV tetramer-positive CD8+ T cells sorted from blood. The receptors come from a man between 18 and 35 years old with hepatitis C virus infection. CDR3s include the opening cysteine and the closing phenylalanine or tryptophan. D genes are given only for firm matches. A row's size may be missing; if present it is once, few, many or a size class.

J,D,V,size,DNA,CDR3
TRBJ2-5,NA,TRBV6-5,few,TGTGCCAGCAGTTTATTTTTTCAAGAGACCCAGTACTTC,CASSLFFQETQYF
TRBJ2-7,NA,TRBV5-8,NA,TGTGCCAGCAGCTCACTTCCGGGGCTAGCGTCGGCATACGAGCAGTACTTC,CASSSLPGLASAYEQYF
TRBJ2-2,NA,TRBV4-3,NA,TGCGCCAGCAGCCAAGAAGTAGGGGCCCCCGGGGAGCTGTTTTTT,CASSQEVGAPGELFF
TRBJ1-4,TRBD1,TRBV27,NA,TGTGCCAGCAGACCCACCGGGACAGGGCTCGAAAAACTGTTTTTT,CASRPTGTGLEKLFF
TRBJ2-3,TRBD1,TRBV7-9,NA,TGTGCCAGCAGCTTCAAACCGGGACAGGAGGGGGATACGCAGTATTTT,CASSFKPGQEGDTQYF
TRBJ1-4,TRBD1,TRBV27,NA,TGTGCCAGCAGTTCCACGACAGGGGGAAATGAAAAACTGTTTTTT,CASSSTTGGNEKLFF
TRBJ2-1,TRBD1,TRBV29-1,NA,TGCAGCGTCCCGGACAGGGGGCGCGACAATGAGCAGTTCTTC,CSVPDRGRDNEQFF
TRBJ1-4,NA,TRBV4-2,few,TGTGCCAGCAGCCAAGCTGAAGGGGGATGGGAAAAACTGTTTTTT,CASSQAEGGWEKLFF
TRBJ2-4,TRBD1,TRBV4-3,NA,TGCGCCAGCAGCCAACTCTCCGGGACAGGGGACCCAGTGTACAACATTCAGTACTTC,CASSQLSGTGDPVYNIQYF
TRBJ2-7,TRBD1,TRBV4-1,NA,TGCGCCAGCAGCCAAGATTTCGGGCCGGGACAGACCTACGAGCAGTACTTC,CASSQDFGPGQTYEQYF
TRBJ2-7,NA,TRBV6-1,NA,TGTGCCAGCGGTACAGAGATACTAGGATACGAGCAGTACTTC,CASGTEILGYEQYF
TRBJ2-1,TRBD2,TRBV27,NA,TGTGCCAGCAGTCCTACGACAGGGGGACTAGCGGGAGGCTCCTACAATGAGCAGTTCTTC,CASSPTTGGLAGGSYNEQFF
TRBJ2-4,NA,TRBV28,NA,TGTGCCAGCAGCTCCCCTCAGGGGAACATTCAGTACTTC,CASSSPQGNIQYF
TRBJ2-7,TRBD2,TRBV6-9,NA,TGTGCAGCAGTTATTAATGGTGGGACTAGCGGGAGGTTTTGTGCCGAGCAGTACTTC,CAAVINGGTSGRFCAEQYF
TRBJ2-1,TRBD1,TRBV10-1,NA,TGCGCCAGCAGTGAGTACAGACAGGGATACAATGAGCAGTTCTTC,CASSEYRQGYNEQFF
TRBJ2-7,NA,TRBV19,once,TGTGCCAGTAGTATAGAGGTTGCGGCAGGTGGAGGGGACGAGCAGTACTTC,CASSIEVAAGGGDEQYF
TRBJ2-1,NA,TRBV11-3,NA,TGTGCCAGCAGCTACCGCGTGAGCTCCTACAATGAGCAGTTCTTC,CASSYRVSSYNEQFF
TRBJ2-7,TRBD2,TRBV7-6,NA,TGTGCCAGCAGCCCCGAGCCAGCAGCGGGAGGTGGTGACGAGCAGTACTTC,CASSPEPAAGGGDEQYF
TRBJ1-3,NA,TRBV5-6,NA,TGTGCCAGCAGCTGGATACAGGGAAACACCATATATTTT,CASSWIQGNTIYF
TRBJ2-7,TRBD2,TRBV29-1,NA,TGCAGCGTTGAATCCCTAGCGGGAGGGGACGAGCAGTACTTC,CSVESLAGGDEQYF
TRBJ2-2,TRBD2,TRBV4-2,NA,TGTGCCAGCAGCCAAGAGATGGCTAGCGGGGGCGGAGGGGAGCTGTTTTTT,CASSQEMASGGGGELFF
TRBJ2-3,NA,TRBV6-5,NA,TGTGCCAGCAGTACCCTTCGGGGAGATACGCAGTATTTT,CASSTLRGDTQYF
TRBJ2-1,TRBD1,TRBV6-5,once,TGTGCCAGCAGTTACTCTGGACAGGGCTCCTACAATGAGCAGTTCTTC,CASSYSGQGSYNEQFF
TRBJ2-3,TRBD2,TRBV7-2,NA,TGTGCCAGCAGCCCCCGACTAGCGGGGGAGGCAGATACGCAGTATTTT,CASSPRLAGEADTQYF
TRBJ2-2,NA,TRBV4-3,NA,TGCGCCAGCAGCCAAGAAGTCAGGGGGAACACCGGGGAGCTGTTTTTT,CASSQEVRGNTGELFF